This TCR beta chain appears in the sequencing data of a study of shared clonotypes between healthy human individuals. Study-wide results and limits: Across a handful of donors, naive CD4 shared around 5.1%, naive CD8 more than 3%, memory CD4 more than 2%, memory CD8 more than 0.35%.

Negatively enriched CD4+ T cells were divided by CD45RA into naive and memory. Trimming stripped 4 bases from V and 0 bases from J, with 4 bases between. This CDR3 contains 13 residues. Germline CDR1 and CDR2: MNHNY and SVGAGI (reference sequence). Comment on this clone: Its antigen is unknown.

The DNA input per sorted-subset replicate PCR was 200 ng, corresponding to some 33,000 T cell genomes. The repertoire was sequenced with immunoSEQ multiplex PCR; TCRdb's copy has only in-frame clones and lacks some. The sample yields 230,000 or so clones, under 80% seen once. This chain uses TRBV6-6 with TRBJ2-1, with D hard to call. Sequencing input: memory CD4+ T cells sorted from blood. As for subset: CD45RA-negative fraction. This clonotype originated in a young man in good health. In DNA, the CDR3 is TGTGCCAGCAGTTCGGACTCCTACAATGAGCAGTTCTTC. Its protein is CASSSDSYNEQFF.